This T cell receptor (beta chain) was captured in a study of identical twins. Whole-study findings and limits: For zero-insertion analyses, partial confounding could come from invariant MAIT and iNKT cells. Abundant beta clonotypes from cord blood had fewer insertions, unlike memory repertoires, which showed none.

Template switching (which added a universal primer site) was used, and cDNA carried unique molecular identifiers. Each CDR3 protein gets one entry after TCRdb re-called the 5' RACE reads with MiXCR. Found here are 400,000 to 500,000 distinct CDR3 sequences, less than 20% of them singletons; the top ten hold approximately 12%. Each donor was a healthy Caucasian. CDR3 length equals 14 residues. Trimming took 2 bases from V and 5 from J; bases not matched to a gene: 3. Per the germline V gene, CDR1 is SGHKS and CDR2 is YYEKEE (reference sequence). As regards this clonotype: The antigen is undetermined.

This rearrangement joins TRBV5-5 to TRBJ2-5, with 10 bases matching TRBD2. The TCR originated in a man aged 45-65 years in good health. The sample comprised naive T cells sorted from blood. CDR3 residues: CASSFGTSVETQYF. DNA of the CDR3: TGTGCCAGCAGCTTCGGGACTAGCGTCGAGACCCAGTACTTC. Using reference TRBV5-5 and TRBJ2-5 for the parts outside the CDR3, the full variable domain is DAGVTQSPTHLIKTRGQQVTLRCSPISGHKSVSWYQQVLGQGPQFIFQYYEKEERGRGNFPDRFSARQFPNYSSELNVNALLLGDSALYLCASSFGTSVETQYFGPGTRLLVL.